The present T cell receptor (beta chain) was sequenced within a study of T cells in localized non-small cell lung cancer. Findings and caveats of the study: Out of the top 100 tumor clones, a median 57 were seen in adjacent lung. The study sequenced only one region of the tumor. As a result, intratumor heterogeneity could not be excluded and remains possible. The study linked higher blood T cell density to longer overall survival. Compared with tumor, uninvolved adjacent lung displayed greater T cell clonality, ranking highest overall.

Sequenced by immunoSEQ multiplex PCR; TCRdb stores in-frame clones only, minus some. This sample has roughly 32,000 clones; approximately 85% occur once, and the top ten carry 4.2%. In this sample, this clone turned up once. Its antigen is as yet unknown. The source is a woman between 35 and 70 years old with stage III lung adenocarcinoma. The sample in question was peripheral blood mononuclear cells, obtained before any cancer treatment.

The CDR3 loop reads CASSSVESGETQYF. CDR3 nucleotides: TGTGCCAGCAGTAGTGTGGAGTCGGGTGAGACCCAGTACTTC. The chain employs TRBV6-1 and TRBJ2-5; D gene ambiguous. The CDR3 is 14 amino acids. Germline V CDR1 and CDR2: MNHNS, SASEGT. V dropped 5 bases and J dropped 5 bases, with 15 bases sitting between them.